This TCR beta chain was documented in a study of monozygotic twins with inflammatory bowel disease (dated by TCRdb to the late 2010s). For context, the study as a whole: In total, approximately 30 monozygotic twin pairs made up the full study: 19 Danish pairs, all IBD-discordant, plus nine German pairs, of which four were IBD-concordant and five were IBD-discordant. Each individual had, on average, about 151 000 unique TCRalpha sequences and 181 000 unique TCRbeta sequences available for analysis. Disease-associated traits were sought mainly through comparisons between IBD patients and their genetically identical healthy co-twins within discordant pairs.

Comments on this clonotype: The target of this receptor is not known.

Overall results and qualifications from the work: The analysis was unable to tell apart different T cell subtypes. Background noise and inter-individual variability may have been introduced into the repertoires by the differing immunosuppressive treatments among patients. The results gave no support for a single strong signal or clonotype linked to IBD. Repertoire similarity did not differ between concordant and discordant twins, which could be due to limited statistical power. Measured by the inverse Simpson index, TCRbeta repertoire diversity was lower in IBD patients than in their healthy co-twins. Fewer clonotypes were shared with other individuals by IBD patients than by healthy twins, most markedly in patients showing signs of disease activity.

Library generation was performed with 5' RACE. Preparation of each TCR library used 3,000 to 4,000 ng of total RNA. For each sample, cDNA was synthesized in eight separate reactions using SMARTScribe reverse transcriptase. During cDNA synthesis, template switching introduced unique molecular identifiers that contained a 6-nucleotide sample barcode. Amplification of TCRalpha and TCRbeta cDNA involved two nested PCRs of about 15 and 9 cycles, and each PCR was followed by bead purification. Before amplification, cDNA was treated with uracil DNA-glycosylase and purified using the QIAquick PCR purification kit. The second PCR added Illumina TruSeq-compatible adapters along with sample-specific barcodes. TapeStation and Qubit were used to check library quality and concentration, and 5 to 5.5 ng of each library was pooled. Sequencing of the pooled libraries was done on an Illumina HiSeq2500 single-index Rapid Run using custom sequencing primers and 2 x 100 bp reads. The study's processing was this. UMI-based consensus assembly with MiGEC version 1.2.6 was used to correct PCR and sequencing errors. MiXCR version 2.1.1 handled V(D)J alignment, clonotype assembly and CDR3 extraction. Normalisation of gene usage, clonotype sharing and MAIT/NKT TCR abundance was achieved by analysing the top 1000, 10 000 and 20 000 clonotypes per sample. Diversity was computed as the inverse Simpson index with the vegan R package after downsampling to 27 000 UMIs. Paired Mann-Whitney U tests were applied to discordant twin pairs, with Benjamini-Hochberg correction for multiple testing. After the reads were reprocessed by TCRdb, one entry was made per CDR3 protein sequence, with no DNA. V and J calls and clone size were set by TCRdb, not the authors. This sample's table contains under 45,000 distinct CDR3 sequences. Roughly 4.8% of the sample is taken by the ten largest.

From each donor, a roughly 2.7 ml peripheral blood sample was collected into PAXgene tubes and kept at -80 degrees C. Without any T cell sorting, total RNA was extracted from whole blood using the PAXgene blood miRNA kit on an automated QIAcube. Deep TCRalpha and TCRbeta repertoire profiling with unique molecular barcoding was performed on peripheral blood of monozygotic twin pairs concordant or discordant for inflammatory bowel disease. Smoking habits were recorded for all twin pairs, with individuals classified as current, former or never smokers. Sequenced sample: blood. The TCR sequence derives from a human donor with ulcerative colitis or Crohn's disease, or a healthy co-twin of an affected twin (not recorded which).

The CDR3 corresponds to CSARSGRAGLAGGEQFF. The rearranged segments are TRBV20-1 and TRBJ2-1; TCRdb selects TRBD2, and the lack of DNA leaves this call unchecked. Based on the germline V gene (reference sequence), the CDR1 and CDR2 sequences are DFQATT and SNEGSKA. Reading from cysteine to phenylalanine, the CDR3 counts 17 amino acids. DNA for this receptor is not on file.